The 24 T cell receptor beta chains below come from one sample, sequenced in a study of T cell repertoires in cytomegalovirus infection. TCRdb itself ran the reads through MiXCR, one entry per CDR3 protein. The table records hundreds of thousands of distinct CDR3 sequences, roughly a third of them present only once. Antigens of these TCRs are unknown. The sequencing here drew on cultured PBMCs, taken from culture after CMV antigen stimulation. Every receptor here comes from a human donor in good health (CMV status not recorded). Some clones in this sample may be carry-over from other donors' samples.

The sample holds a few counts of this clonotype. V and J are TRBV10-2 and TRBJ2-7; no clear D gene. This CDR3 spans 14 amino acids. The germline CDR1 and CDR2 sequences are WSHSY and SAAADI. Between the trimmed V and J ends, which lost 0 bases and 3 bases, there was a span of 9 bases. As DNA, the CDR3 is TGCGCCAGCAGTGAGTCGGGTCTGAGCTACGAGCAGTACGTC. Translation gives CASSESGLSYEQYV.

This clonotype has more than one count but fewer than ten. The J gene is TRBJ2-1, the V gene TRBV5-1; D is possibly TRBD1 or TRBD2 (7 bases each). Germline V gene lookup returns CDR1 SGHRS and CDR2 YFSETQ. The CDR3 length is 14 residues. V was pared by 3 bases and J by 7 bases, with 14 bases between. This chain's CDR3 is CASSSTGRDNEQFF. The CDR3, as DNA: TGCGCCAGCAGCTCGACAGGGAGGGATAATGAGCAGTTCTTC.

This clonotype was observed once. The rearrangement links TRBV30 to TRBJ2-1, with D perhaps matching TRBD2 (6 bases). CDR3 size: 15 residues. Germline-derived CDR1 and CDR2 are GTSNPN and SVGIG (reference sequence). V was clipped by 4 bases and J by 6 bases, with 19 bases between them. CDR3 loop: CAWTAGLLTRNEQFF. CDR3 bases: TGTGCCTGGACCGCGGGACTCCTGACTCGCAATGAGCAGTTCTTC. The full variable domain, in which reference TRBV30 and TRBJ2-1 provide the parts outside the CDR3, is SQTIHQWPATLVQPVGSPLSLECTVEGTSNPNLYWYRQAAGRGLQLLFYSVGIGQISSEVPQNLSASRPQDRQFILSSKKLLLSDSGFYLCAWTAGLLTRNEQFFGPGTRLTVL.

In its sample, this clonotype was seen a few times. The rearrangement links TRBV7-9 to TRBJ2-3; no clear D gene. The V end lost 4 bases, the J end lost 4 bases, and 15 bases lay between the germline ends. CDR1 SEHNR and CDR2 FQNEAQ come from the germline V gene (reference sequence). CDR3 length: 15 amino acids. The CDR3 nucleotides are TGTGCCAGCAGCTCCTCTTTACTTTCGGCAGATACGCAGTATTTT. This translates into CASSSSLLSADTQYF.

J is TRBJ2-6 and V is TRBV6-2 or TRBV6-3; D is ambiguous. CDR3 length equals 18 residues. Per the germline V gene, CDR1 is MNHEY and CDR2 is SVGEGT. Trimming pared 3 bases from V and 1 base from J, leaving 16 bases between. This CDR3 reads CASSYSRPKRSGANVLTF. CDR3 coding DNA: TGTGCCAGCAGTTATTCCCGCCCCAAAAGGTCTGGGGCCAACGTCCTGACTTTC.

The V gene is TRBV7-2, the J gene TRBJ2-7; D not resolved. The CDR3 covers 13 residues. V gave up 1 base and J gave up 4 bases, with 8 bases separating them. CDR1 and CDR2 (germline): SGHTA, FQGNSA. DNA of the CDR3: TGTGCCAGCAGCTTAGGGTCAGAATACGAGCAGTACGTC. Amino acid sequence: CASSLGSEYEQYV.

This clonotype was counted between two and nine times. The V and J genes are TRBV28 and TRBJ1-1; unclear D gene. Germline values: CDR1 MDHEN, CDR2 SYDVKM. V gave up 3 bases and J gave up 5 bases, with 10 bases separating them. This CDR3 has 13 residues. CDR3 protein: CASSFVYGTEAFF. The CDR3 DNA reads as TGTGCCAGCAGTTTTGTGTACGGAACTGAAGCTTTCTTT.

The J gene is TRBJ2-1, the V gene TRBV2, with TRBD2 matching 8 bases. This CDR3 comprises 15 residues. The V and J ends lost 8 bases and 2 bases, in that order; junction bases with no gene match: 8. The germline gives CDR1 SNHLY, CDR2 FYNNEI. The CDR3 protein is CASDSSGAAYNEQFF. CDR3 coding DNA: TGTGCCAGCGACAGTAGCGGGGCCGCCTACAATGAGCAGTTCTTC.

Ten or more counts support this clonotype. This chain's CDR3 is CASSPNSRGSYNEQFF. The CDR3 DNA reads TGTGCCAGCAGCCCGAATAGTCGGGGCTCCTACAATGAGCAGTTCTTC. The chain couples TRBV7-6 to TRBJ2-1, with a tentative D call TRBD2 (5 bases). The germline V gene encodes CDR1 SGHVS and CDR2 FNYEAQ. CDR3 size: 16 residues. Trimming took 5 bases from V and 0 from J, leaving 14 bases between them.

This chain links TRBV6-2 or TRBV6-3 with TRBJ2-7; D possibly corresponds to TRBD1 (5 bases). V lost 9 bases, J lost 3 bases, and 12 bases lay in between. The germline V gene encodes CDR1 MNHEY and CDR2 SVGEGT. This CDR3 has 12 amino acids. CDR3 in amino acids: CASLDTYYEQYF. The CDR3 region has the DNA TGTGCCAGTCTGGACACCTACTACGAGCAGTACTTC.

CDR3 residues: CASSQDLVGFTDTQYF. The CDR3 region has the DNA TGCGCCAGCAGCCAAGATCTTGTCGGATTCACAGATACGCAGTATTTT. This chain joins TRBV4-3 and TRBJ2-3; D is unresolved. Germline loops: CDR1 LGHNA, CDR2 YSLEER. Trimming took 0 bases from V and 2 from J, leaving 12 bases between them. This CDR3 has 16 amino acids.

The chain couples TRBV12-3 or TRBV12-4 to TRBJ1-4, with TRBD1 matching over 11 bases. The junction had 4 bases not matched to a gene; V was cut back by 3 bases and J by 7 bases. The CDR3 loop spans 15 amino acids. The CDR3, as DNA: TGTGCCAGCAGTTTGGACAGGGGGCGACGTGAAAAACTGTTTTTT. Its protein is CASSLDRGRREKLFF.

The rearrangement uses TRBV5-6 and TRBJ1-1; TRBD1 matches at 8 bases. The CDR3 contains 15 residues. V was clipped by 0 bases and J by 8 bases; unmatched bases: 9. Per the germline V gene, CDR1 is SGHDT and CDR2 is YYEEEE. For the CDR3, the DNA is TGTGCCAGCAGCTTGGCCGCGACAGGGGCTGGAGAAGCTTTCTTT. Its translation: CASSLAATGAGEAFF.

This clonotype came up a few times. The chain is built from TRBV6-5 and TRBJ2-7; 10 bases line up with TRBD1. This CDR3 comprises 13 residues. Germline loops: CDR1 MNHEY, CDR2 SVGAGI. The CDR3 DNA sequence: TGTGCCAGCAGTCCTCAAGACCGGGACAGGGGACACGTC. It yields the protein CASSPQDRDRGHV.

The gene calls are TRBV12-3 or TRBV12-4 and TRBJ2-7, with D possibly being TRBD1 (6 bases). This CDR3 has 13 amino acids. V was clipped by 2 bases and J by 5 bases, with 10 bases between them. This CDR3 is CASSLQQGDEQYF. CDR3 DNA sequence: TGTGCCAGCAGTTTACAACAGGGAGACGAGCAGTACTTC.

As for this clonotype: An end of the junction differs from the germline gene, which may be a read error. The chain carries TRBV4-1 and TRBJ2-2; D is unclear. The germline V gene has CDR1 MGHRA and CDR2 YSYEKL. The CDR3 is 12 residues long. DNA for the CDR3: TGTGCCAGCAGCCAAGTACGGGGGGAGCTGTTTTTT. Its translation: CASSQVRGELFF.

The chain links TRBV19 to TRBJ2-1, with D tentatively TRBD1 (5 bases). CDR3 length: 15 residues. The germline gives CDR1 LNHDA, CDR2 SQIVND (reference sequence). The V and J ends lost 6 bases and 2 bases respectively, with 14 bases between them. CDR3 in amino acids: CASRGWGLAYNEQFF. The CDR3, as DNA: TGTGCCAGTAGGGGCTGGGGCTTGGCCTACAATGAGCAGTTCTTC.

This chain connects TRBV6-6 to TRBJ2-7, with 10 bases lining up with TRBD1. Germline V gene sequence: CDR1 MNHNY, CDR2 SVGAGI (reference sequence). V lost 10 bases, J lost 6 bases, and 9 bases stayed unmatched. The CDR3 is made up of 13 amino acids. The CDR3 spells CAISGTGVGEQYF. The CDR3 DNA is TGTGCCATCTCGGGGACAGGGGTAGGCGAGCAGTACTTC.

CDR3: CASSISGRGSETQYF. CDR3 DNA sequence: TGTGCCAGCAGCATTAGCGGGAGAGGGTCCGAGACCCAGTACTTC. This chain uses TRBV9 with TRBJ2-5, with TRBD2 matching 9 bases. Germline assignment: CDR1 SGDLS and CDR2 YYNGEE. V was clipped by 4 bases and J by 5 bases; unmatched bases: 9. This CDR3 is built from 15 residues.

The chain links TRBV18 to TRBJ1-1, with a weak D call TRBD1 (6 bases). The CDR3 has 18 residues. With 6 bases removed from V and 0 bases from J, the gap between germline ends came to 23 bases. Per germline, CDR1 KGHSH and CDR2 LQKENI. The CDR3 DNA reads TGTGCCAGCTCCCCCGCTGCTGGGGGCGGTTCGATGAACACTGAAGCTTTCTTT. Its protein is CASSPAAGGGSMNTEAFF.

The CDR3 nucleotides are TGTGCCAGCAGCTCACCCAGGAAGAACACTGAAGCTTTCTTT. It is translated as CASSSPRKNTEAFF. The chain has TRBV11-2 and TRBJ1-1; no firm D call. Germline loops: CDR1 SGHAT, CDR2 FQNNGV. This CDR3 contains 14 residues. V lost 4 bases to trimming and J lost 1 base, with 10 bases between them. Combining the CDR3 with reference TRBV11-2 and TRBJ1-1 gives the whole variable domain EAGVAQSPRYKIIEKRQSVAFWCNPISGHATLYWYQQILGQGPKLLIQFQNNGVVDDSQLPKDRFSAERLKGVDSTLKIQPAKLEDSAVYLCASSSPRKNTEAFFGQGTRLTVV.

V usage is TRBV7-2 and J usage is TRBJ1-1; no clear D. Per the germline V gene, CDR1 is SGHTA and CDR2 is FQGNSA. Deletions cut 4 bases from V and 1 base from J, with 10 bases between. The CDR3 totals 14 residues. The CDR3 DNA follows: TGTGCCAGCAGCTATAGACTGAAGAACACTGAAGCTTTCTTT. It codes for CASSYRLKNTEAFF. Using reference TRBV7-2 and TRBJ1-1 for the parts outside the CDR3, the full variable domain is GAGVSQSPSNKVTEKGKDVELRCDPISGHTALYWYRQSLGQGLEFLIYFQGNSAPDKSGLPSDRFSAERTGGSVSTLTIQRTQQEDSAVYLCASSYRLKNTEAFFGQGTRLTVV.

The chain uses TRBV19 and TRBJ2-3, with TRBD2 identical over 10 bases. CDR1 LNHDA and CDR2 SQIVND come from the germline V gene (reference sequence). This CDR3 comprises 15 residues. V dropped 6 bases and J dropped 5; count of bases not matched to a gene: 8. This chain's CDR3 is CASSDPSGRGDTQYF. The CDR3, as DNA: TGTGCCAGTAGCGATCCTAGCGGGAGAGGAGATACGCAGTATTTT.

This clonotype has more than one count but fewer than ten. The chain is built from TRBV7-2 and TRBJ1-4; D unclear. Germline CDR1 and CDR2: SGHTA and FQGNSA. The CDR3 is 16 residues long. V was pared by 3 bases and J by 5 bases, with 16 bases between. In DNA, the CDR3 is TGTGCCAGCAGCTTGGGCGGGAGGCTCACAAATGAAAAACTGTTTTTT. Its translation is CASSLGGRLTNEKLFF.